Listed below are T cell receptor beta chains from one sample, sequenced in a study of post-analysis software for immune sequencing data. MiXCR, applied by TCRdb to the PCR reads, yields one record per CDR3 protein. The profile shows 550,000 to 700,000 distinct CDR3 sequences, 40% to 50% of them singletons. Sample: blood. The source is a girl aged 10-17 years with multiple sclerosis. Each CDR3 is given without its conserved first and last residue. D genes are given only for firm matches. Not all rows give a size; the values are once, few, many and, for expanded clones, a class.

J gene	D gene	clone size	V gene	CDR3 protein
TRBJ2-7	-	few	TRBV13	ASSLLINYEQY
TRBJ2-7	TRBD1	-	TRBV7-2	ASSLGGTGWSYEQY
TRBJ1-2	TRBD1	few	TRBV4-1	ASSQPTQGAGYGYT
TRBJ1-1	TRBD1	-	TRBV20-1	RGGQGTEAF
TRBJ2-6	TRBD1	few	TRBV4-1	ASSQPFLGGPGANVLT
TRBJ2-2	-	-	TRBV12-3/TRBV12-4	ASSWGTRELF
TRBJ2-1	-	-	TRBV7-9	ASSSMDKYNEQF
TRBJ2-3	-	few	TRBV11-2	ASSLETGTVSTQY
-	-	few	TRBV5-1	VPGPVLYEQY
TRBJ2-6	TRBD1	-	TRBV6-4	ASSPRDRGSGANVLT
TRBJ2-1	-	-	TRBV20-1	SASDWGLRPLDEQF
TRBJ2-5	TRBD2	few	TRBV10-3	AISGSSGGPEETQY
TRBJ2-1	TRBD1	-	TRBV7-9	ASSGRQGPYNEQF
TRBJ2-5	-	-	TRBV20-1	SAFREGEETQY
TRBJ2-3	TRBD2	-	TRBV5-1	ASSPSGGTTDTQY
-	-	-	TRBV10-3	AISASPYEQY
TRBJ2-7	-	-	TRBV29-1	SVLQGPYEQY
TRBJ2-5	TRBD2	few	TRBV7-3	ASSFTGRNNEQY
TRBJ2-1	-	-	TRBV24-1	ATSDSTQSSYNEQF
TRBJ2-2	TRBD2	-	TRBV10-3	AISSGGGNTGELF
-	TRBD1	-	TRBV27	ASSLMGQGDWGYEQY
TRBJ2-5	TRBD2	-	TRBV5-1	ASSLLAGTQETQY
TRBJ1-2	-	-	TRBV5-5	ASHVGAAGYT
-	-	-	TRBV20-1	SARKDATVHEQY
TRBJ1-1	-	few	TRBV7-3	ASSPRGREAF
TRBJ2-6	TRBD1	-	TRBV29-1	SVTGASGANVLT
-	TRBD2	-	TRBV5-1	TSSSGTSGYEQY
TRBJ2-3	-	many	TRBV4-2	ASSQEGVDTQY
TRBJ2-1	TRBD2	-	TRBV20-1	SARDGVAGYNEQF
TRBJ2-7	TRBD1	-	TRBV5-1	ASSLGTGGNEQY
TRBJ2-1	TRBD2	few	TRBV6-4	ASSDLASGSAYEQF
TRBJ2-3	TRBD2	once	TRBV12-3/TRBV12-4	ASTLGKRGNAADTQY
TRBJ1-2	TRBD1	-	TRBV2	ASMDRGYGYT
TRBJ2-5	TRBD2	few	TRBV7-2	ASSLVASGNQETQY
TRBJ1-5	-	-	TRBV2	ASSDPGQINQPQH